A single TCR beta chain is shown here with its context. Its antigen is still unknown. The CDR3 regions of TCR beta were amplified from RNA transcripts. HTBI primers were employed in a first-round RT-PCR of the TCR CDR3. TCRdb itself ran the multiplex PCR reads through MiXCR, one entry per CDR3 protein. This sample has 450,000 to 700,000 distinct CDR3 sequences, with 40% to 55% found just once. The record originates from a study of T cells in Graves' hyperthyroidism and ophthalmopathy. Study-wide points: Most clonotypes expanded in the thyroid (above 0.001) were also present in blood.

The V end lost 3 bases, the J end lost 5 bases, and 10 bases lay between the germline ends. The CDR3 length is 13 residues. Germline CDR1 is ENHRY and CDR2 is SYGVKD. Sequenced material: peripheral blood or thyroid tissue (not recorded which). This clonotype was sampled from an adult woman with Graves' disease, either hyperthyroidism or ophthalmopathy (not recorded which). The chain couples TRBV10-3 to TRBJ1-1; D is undetermined. The CDR3 sequence: CAISEVAGTEAFF. The CDR3 DNA sequence: TGTGCCATCAGTGAAGTCGCGGGAACTGAAGCTTTCTTT.